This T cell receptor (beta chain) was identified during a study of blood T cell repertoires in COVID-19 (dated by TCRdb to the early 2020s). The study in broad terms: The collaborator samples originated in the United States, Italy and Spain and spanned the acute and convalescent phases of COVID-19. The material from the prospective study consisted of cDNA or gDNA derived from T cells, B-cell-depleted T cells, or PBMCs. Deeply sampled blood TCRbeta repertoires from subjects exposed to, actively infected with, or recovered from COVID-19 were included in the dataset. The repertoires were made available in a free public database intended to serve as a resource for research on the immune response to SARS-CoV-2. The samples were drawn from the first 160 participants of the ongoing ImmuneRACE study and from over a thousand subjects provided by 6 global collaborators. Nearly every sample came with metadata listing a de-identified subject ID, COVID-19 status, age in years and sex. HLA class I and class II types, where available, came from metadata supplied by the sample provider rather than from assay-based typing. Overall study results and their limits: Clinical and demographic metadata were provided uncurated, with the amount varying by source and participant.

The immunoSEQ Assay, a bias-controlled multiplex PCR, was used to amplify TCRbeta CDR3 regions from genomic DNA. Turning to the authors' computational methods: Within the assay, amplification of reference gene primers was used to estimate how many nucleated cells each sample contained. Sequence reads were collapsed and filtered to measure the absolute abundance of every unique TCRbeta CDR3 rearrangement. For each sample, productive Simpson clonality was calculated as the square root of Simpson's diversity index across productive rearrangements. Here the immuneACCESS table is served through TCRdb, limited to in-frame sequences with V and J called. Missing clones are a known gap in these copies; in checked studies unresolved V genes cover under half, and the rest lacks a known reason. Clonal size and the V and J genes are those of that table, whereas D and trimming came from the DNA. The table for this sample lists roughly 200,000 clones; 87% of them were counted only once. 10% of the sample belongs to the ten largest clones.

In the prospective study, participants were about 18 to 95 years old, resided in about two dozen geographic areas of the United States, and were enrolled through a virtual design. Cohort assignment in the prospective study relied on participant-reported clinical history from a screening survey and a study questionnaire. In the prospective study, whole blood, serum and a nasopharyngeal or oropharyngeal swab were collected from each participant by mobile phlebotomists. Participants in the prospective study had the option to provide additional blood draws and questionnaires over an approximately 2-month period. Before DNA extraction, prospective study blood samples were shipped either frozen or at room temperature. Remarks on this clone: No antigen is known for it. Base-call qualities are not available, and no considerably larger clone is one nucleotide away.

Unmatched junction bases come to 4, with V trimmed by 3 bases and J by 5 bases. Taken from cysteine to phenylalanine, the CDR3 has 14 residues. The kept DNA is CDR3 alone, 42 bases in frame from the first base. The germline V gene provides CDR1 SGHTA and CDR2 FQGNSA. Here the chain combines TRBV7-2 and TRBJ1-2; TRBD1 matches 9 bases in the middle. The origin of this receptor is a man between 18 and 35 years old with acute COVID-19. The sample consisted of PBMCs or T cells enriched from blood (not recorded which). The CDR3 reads CASSFRDREYGYTF. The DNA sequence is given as TGTGCCAGCAGCTTCCGGGACAGGGAATATGGCTACACCTTC.